The 32 T cell receptor beta chains given below trace back to one sample, sequenced in a study of shared clonotypes between healthy human individuals. Some clones are missing from TCRdb's copy, which holds only in-frame ones; the method was immunoSEQ multiplex PCR. The sample lists about 2.4 million clones; about 92% were seen once. What was sequenced was naive CD4+ T cells sorted from blood. Subset: CD45RA+ positively selected. The source is a man in his late teens or twenties in good health.

Of note for this clone: Other nucleotide sequences from this sample produce the same CDR3. The V gene is TRBV7-9, the J gene TRBJ2-1, with TRBD2 matching over 12 bases. The CDR3 length is 15 residues. Germline CDR1 and CDR2: SEHNR and FQNEAQ (reference sequence). The V and J ends lost 5 bases and 3 bases, in that order; junction bases with no gene match: 2. This CDR3 reads CASSPGLAGYNEQFF. The CDR3 DNA reads TGTGCCAGCAGCCCGGGACTAGCGGGCTACAATGAGCAGTTCTTC.

The chain has TRBV5-1 and TRBJ1-3; 7 bases are a match to TRBD1. The length of the CDR3 is 16 residues. The V segment lost 0 bases and the J segment 3 bases; nucleotides outside the gene matches: 6. Germline V gene data show CDR1 as SGHRS and CDR2 as YFSETQ. The CDR3 region has the DNA TGCGCCAGCAGCTTGGCGGGACAGATACTTGGAAACACCATATATTTT. This translates into CASSLAGQILGNTIYF. Supplemented by reference TRBV5-1 and TRBJ1-3, the full variable domain reads KAGVTQTPRYLIKTRGQQVTLSCSPISGHRSVSWYQQTPGQGLQFLFEYFSETQRNKGNFPGRFSGRQFSNSRSEMNVSTLELGDSALYLCASSLAGQILGNTIYFGEGSWLTVV.

The CDR3 DNA reads TGCGCCAGCAGCCCCTACGACAGGGTCCGTGGCGAGCAGTACTTC. The encoded protein is CASSPYDRVRGEQYF. The chain employs TRBV5-1 and TRBJ2-5; TRBD1 aligns across 7 bases. TRBJ2-7 explains the end of the DNA better; the J call may be wrong. The CDR3 is 15 amino acids. From germline, CDR1 is SGHRS and CDR2 YFSETQ.

The chain couples TRBV13 to TRBJ2-1, with TRBD2 identical over 8 bases. There are 14 residues in the CDR3. The V segment lost 5 bases and the J segment 8 bases; nucleotides outside the gene matches: 8. The germline V gene has CDR1 PRHDT and CDR2 FYEKMQ (reference sequence). CDR3 in DNA: TGTGCCAGCAGCAGTAGCGGGGTTGTCGATGAGCAGTTCTTC. It is translated as CASSSSGVVDEQFF.

The CDR3, as DNA: TGTGCCGCCGGGGAGCGGGTTAAATCACCCCTCCACTTT. Translated: CAAGERVKSPLHF. J is TRBJ1-6 and V is TRBV6-1, with D unresolved. The CDR3 is 13 residues long. V lost 11 bases, J lost 10 bases, and 18 bases lay in between. Germline V gene sequence: CDR1 MNHNS, CDR2 SASEGT.

The sample holds one count of this clone. The chain uses TRBV5-6 and TRBJ2-5; D tentatively fits TRBD1 or TRBD2 (6 bases each). This CDR3 region has 14 residues. The V end was cut by 4 bases, the J end by 3 bases, with 13 bases between. Germline CDR1 is SGHDT and CDR2 is YYEEEE. CDR3 region: CASSITGTEETQYF. The CDR3 bases are TGTGCCAGCAGCATAACAGGGACTGAAGAGACCCAGTACTTC.

The rearrangement uses TRBV6-1 and TRBJ1-2; TRBD1 aligns across 8 bases. With V trimmed by 6 bases and J by 7 bases, 7 bases remained unmatched. Germline CDR1 and CDR2: MNHNS and SASEGT. CDR3 length: 13 residues. The CDR3 nucleotides read TGTGCCAGCAGCCCCGGACAGGGCTCTGGCTACACCTTC. Translation: CASSPGQGSGYTF.

The chain is built from TRBV29-1 and TRBJ1-2; D gene unclear. Germline values: CDR1 SQVTM, CDR2 ANQGSEA. CDR3 length: 9 residues. CDR3 amino acids: CSDNYGYTF. The CDR3 DNA is TGCTCCGATAACTATGGCTACACCTTC.

This clone was seen once. Other DNA sequences in the sample encode the same CDR3. The chain is built from TRBV5-1 and TRBJ2-2; a weak D match, TRBD1 (6 bases). The CDR3 loop spans 15 amino acids. V shed 1 base and J shed 0 bases, with 7 bases lying between them. CDR1 SGHRS and CDR2 YFSETQ come from the germline V gene. DNA for the CDR3: TGCGCCAGCAGCTTGCCAGGGGCGAACACCGGGGAGCTGTTTTTT. Amino acid sequence: CASSLPGANTGELFF.

This chain uses TRBV14 with TRBJ2-5, with a possible D match to TRBD2 (5 bases). The V gene's germline CDR1 is SGHDN and CDR2 FVKESK. The CDR3 is 13 residues long. The germline V and J ends were trimmed by 4 bases and 5 bases, with 11 bases remaining between them. This CDR3 is CASSLWEQETQYF. DNA for the CDR3: TGTGCCAGCAGCCTTTGGGAGCAGGAGACCCAGTACTTC.

The gene calls are TRBV11-2 and TRBJ2-3, with D perhaps being TRBD1 or TRBD2 (5 bases each). This CDR3 contains 14 residues. Germline CDR1 is SGHAT and CDR2 is FQNNGV. The V gene lost 0 bases and the J gene lost 8 bases, with 12 bases spanning the gap. CDR3 sequence reads: CASSLDPQGATQYF. In DNA, the CDR3 is TGTGCCAGCAGCTTAGATCCGCAGGGAGCTACGCAGTATTTT.

The chain couples TRBV15 to TRBJ2-1; the D gene could be TRBD1 or TRBD2 (6 bases each). The CDR3 is 16 amino acids. Germline V gene sequence: CDR1 LNHNV, CDR2 YYDKDF (reference sequence). Trimming removed 1 base at V and 0 bases at J, with 10 bases between. CDR3 region: CATSRGGGNSYNEQFF. DNA of the CDR3: TGTGCCACCAGCAGAGGAGGGGGGAACTCCTACAATGAGCAGTTCTTC.

The chain links TRBV4-1 to TRBJ2-3; TRBD1 might be the D (6 bases). The germline V gene encodes CDR1 MGHRA and CDR2 YSYEKL. The CDR3 consists of 14 residues. V lost 3 bases and J lost 1, with 8 bases in between. Here the CDR3 DNA reads TGCGCCAGCAGCCAGGGACACGGCACAGATACGCAGTATTTT. Its translation is CASSQGHGTDTQYF.

The chain uses TRBV6-5 and TRBJ2-5, with D possibly matching TRBD1 (8 bases). The CDR3 spans 15 residues. V lost 2 bases to trimming and J lost 5 bases, with 15 bases between them. Germline V gives CDR1 MNHEY, CDR2 SVGAGI. The CDR3, as DNA: TGTGCCAGCAGTTACCAACAGGGGGGGTGGGAGACCCAGTACTTC. Its protein is CASSYQQGGWETQYF.

With respect to this clone: Within the sample, other DNA sequences also encode this same CDR3. The chain uses TRBV5-1 and TRBJ2-2; a possible D gene is TRBD1 (6 bases). CDR1 is SGHRS, CDR2 YFSETQ, per germline. The ends were cut back, 4 bases at V and 1 base at J, with 8 bases in the middle. The CDR3 sequence is 14 residues long. The CDR3 region is CASSLQGNTGELFF. As DNA, the CDR3 is TGCGCCAGCAGCCTACAGGGGAACACCGGGGAGCTGTTTTTT. The full variable domain, its missing parts supplied by reference TRBV5-1 and TRBJ2-2, is KAGVTQTPRYLIKTRGQQVTLSCSPISGHRSVSWYQQTPGQGLQFLFEYFSETQRNKGNFPGRFSGRQFSNSRSEMNVSTLELGDSALYLCASSLQGNTGELFFGEGSRLTVL.

This sequence joins TRBV7-9 and TRBJ2-7; TRBD2 agrees at 13 bases. Germline lookup yields CDR1 SEHNR and CDR2 FQNEAQ (reference sequence). The CDR3 length is 16 residues. Trimming removed 5 bases from V and 3 bases from J; junction bases left unmatched: 7. The CDR3 sequence: CASSPRTSGGGYEQYF. The CDR3 DNA reads TGTGCCAGCAGCCCCCGGACTAGCGGGGGTGGCTACGAGCAGTACTTC.

V gene TRBV7-2 combines with J gene TRBJ2-3; TRBD1 matches 8 bases. This CDR3 is 15 amino acids long. The trim removed 4 bases at V and 0 bases at J, leaving 3 bases unmatched. Germline V lookup: CDR1 SGHTA, CDR2 FQGNSA. CDR3 amino acids: CASSSRQGSTDTQYF. The CDR3 bases are TGTGCCAGCAGCTCCCGACAGGGGAGCACAGATACGCAGTATTTT.

This clone was counted a few times. V and J are TRBV6-1 and TRBJ1-5, with 9 bases identical to TRBD1. With V trimmed by 6 bases and J by 10 bases, 4 bases remained unmatched. The germline gives CDR1 MNHNS, CDR2 SASEGT. The CDR3 loop spans 12 amino acids. CDR3 loop: CASRGQGIPQHF. The CDR3, as DNA: TGTGCCAGCAGGGGACAGGGTATCCCCCAGCATTTT.

The rearrangement links TRBV10-2 to TRBJ2-3; D ambiguous. This CDR3 region has 13 residues. Trimming stripped 6 bases from V and 2 bases from J, with 9 bases between. Germline CDR1 WSHSY, CDR2 SAAADI. The CDR3 DNA reads TGCGCCAGCAGGGCAGTCTACACAGATACGCAGTATTTT. Amino acids: CASRAVYTDTQYF.

The chain recombines TRBV5-1 with TRBJ1-1; 7 bases fit TRBD1. Germline trimming cut 4 bases from V and 10 bases from J; bases unmatched to any gene: 13. The length of the CDR3 is 14 residues. Germline lookup yields CDR1 SGHRS and CDR2 YFSETQ. The CDR3 coding sequence is TGCGCCAGCAGCCTCCGCCCAGGGGGAATGGGAGCTTTCTTT. This translates into CASSLRPGGMGAFF. Together with reference TRBV5-1 and TRBJ1-1, the CDR3 gives the full variable domain: KAGVTQTPRYLIKTRGQQVTLSCSPISGHRSVSWYQQTPGQGLQFLFEYFSETQRNKGNFPGRFSGRQFSNSRSEMNVSTLELGDSALYLCASSLRPGGMGAFFGQGTRLTVV.

This clone showed up just a few times. The rearrangement joins TRBV19 to TRBJ1-6; D is ambiguous. Per germline, CDR1 LNHDA and CDR2 SQIVND (reference sequence). CDR3 size: 17 residues. V was trimmed by 5 bases and J by 7 bases, leaving 21 bases between them. The CDR3 bases are TGTGCCAGTAGTCTCGCAGGAAACTCCCCAAAAAATTCACCCCTCCACTTT. Protein: CASSLAGNSPKNSPLHF.

This chain joins TRBV4-1 and TRBJ2-3; D is ambiguous. The CDR3 is made up of 14 amino acids. V lost 3 bases and J 0 bases, leaving 7 bases between the germline ends. The germline gives CDR1 MGHRA, CDR2 YSYEKL. The CDR3 spells CASSQGSSTDTQYF. The CDR3 nucleotides are TGCGCCAGCAGCCAGGGATCTAGCACAGATACGCAGTATTTT.

The gene calls are TRBV2 and TRBJ1-1, with TRBD1 matching over 9 bases. This CDR3 spans 13 amino acids. V shed 7 bases and J 4 bases; nucleotides not matched to a gene: 4. Germline assignment: CDR1 SNHLY and CDR2 FYNNEI. CDR3 DNA: TGTGCCAGCAAGAAGACAGGGGGCACTGAAGCTTTCTTT. This sequence encodes CASKKTGGTEAFF.

The chain carries TRBV10-2 and TRBJ2-7, with TRBD1 identical over 10 bases. Germline V gives CDR1 WSHSY, CDR2 SAAADI. J was trimmed by 9 bases and V by 7 bases; bases with no gene match: 9. CDR3 length: 13 residues. CDR3 nucleotides: TGCGCCAGCACTCCGGGACAGGGGACTATGCAGTACTTC. It translates to CASTPGQGTMQYF.

The V gene is TRBV5-1, the J gene TRBJ1-3, with a possible D match to TRBD1 (6 bases). This CDR3 region has 15 residues. V was shortened by 4 bases and J by 2 bases, with 13 bases between the two germline ends. Germline CDR1 SGHRS, CDR2 YFSETQ. The CDR3 reads CASSPEGGPGNTIYF. Here the CDR3 DNA reads TGCGCCAGCAGCCCCGAGGGGGGGCCTGGAAACACCATATATTTT.

This clone was counted a single time. The sample has other DNA sequences that encode this CDR3 too. As DNA, the CDR3 is TGTGCCAGCAGCTTTGACAGATACACCGGGGAGCTGTTTTTT. It is translated as CASSFDRYTGELFF. The rearrangement links TRBV7-2 to TRBJ2-2; tentatively, D is TRBD1 (5 bases). CDR1 SGHTA and CDR2 FQGNSA come from the germline V gene. The CDR3 is 14 amino acids. Trimming cost V 3 bases and J 3 bases, with 8 bases left between them.

The rearrangement joins TRBV5-1 to TRBJ2-7; no definite D call. Trimming cost V 4 bases and J 0 bases, with 14 bases left between them. Germline V gives CDR1 SGHRS, CDR2 YFSETQ. This CDR3 spans 15 amino acids. CDR3: CASSVKASSSYEQYF. The CDR3 nucleotides read TGCGCCAGCAGCGTGAAAGCTTCGAGCTCCTACGAGCAGTACTTC.

The rearrangement links TRBV11-2 to TRBJ1-2; 7 bases agree with TRBD1. The CDR3 runs to 16 residues. Germline V gives CDR1 SGHAT, CDR2 FQNNGV. Trimming took 0 bases from V and 8 from J; bases not matched to a gene: 12. The CDR3 DNA follows: TGTGCCAGCAGCTTAGACCCGACAGGGCCCTGGCAAGGCTACACCTTC. It yields the protein CASSLDPTGPWQGYTF.

The chain links TRBV6-5 to TRBJ2-4; the match to TRBD1 covers 7 bases. The germline gives CDR1 MNHEY, CDR2 SVGAGI. V was pared by 6 bases and J by 6 bases, with 8 bases of the junction left unmatched. CDR3 size: 14 residues. CDR3: CASRTDRAGNIQYF. CDR3 nucleotide sequence: TGTGCCAGCAGGACCGACAGGGCTGGAAACATTCAGTACTTC.

The chain combines TRBV7-2 with TRBJ1-5; TRBD1 might be the D (5 bases). CDR3 length: 13 residues. The ends were cut back, 1 base at V and 7 bases at J, with 8 bases in the middle. Germline V gene data show CDR1 as SGHTA and CDR2 as FQGNSA. CDR3 amino acids: CASSLVDSQPQHF. In DNA form, the CDR3 reads TGTGCCAGCAGCTTAGTTGACAGCCAGCCCCAGCATTTT.

The rearrangement uses TRBV14 and TRBJ1-6, with D possibly TRBD1 on 5 matching bases. Germline CDR1 SGHDN, CDR2 FVKESK. V shed 2 bases and J shed 11 bases, with 16 bases lying between them. This CDR3 has 15 residues. The CDR3 DNA reads TGTGCCAGCAGCCAAACCCTCACAGGAGCGGCACCCCTCCACTTT. This sequence encodes CASSQTLTGAAPLHF.

The V gene is TRBV30, the J gene TRBJ2-1; 8 nucleotides agree with TRBD2. V dropped 3 bases and J dropped 0; count of bases not matched to a gene: 1. The CDR3 has 14 residues. The germline CDR1 and CDR2 sequences are GTSNPN and SVGIG (reference sequence). DNA for the CDR3: TGTGCCTGGAGACGGGGGGGCTCCTACAATGAGCAGTTCTTC. It translates to CAWRRGGSYNEQFF.